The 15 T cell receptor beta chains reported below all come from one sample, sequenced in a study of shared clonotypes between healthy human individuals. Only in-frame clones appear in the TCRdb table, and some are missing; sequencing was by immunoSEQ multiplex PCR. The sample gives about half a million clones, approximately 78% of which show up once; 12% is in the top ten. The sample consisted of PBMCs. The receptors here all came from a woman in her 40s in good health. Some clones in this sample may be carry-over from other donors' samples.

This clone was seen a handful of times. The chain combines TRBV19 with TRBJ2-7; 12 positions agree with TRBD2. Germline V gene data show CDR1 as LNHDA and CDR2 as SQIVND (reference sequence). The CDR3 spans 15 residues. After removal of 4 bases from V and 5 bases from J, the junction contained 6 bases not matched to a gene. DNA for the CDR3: TGTGCCAGTAGTACCAGGACTAGCGGGATCAACGAGCAGTACTTC. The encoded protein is CASSTRTSGINEQYF. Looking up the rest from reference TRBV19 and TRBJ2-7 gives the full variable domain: DGGITQSPKYLFRKEGQNVTLSCEQNLNHDAMYWYRQDPGQGLRLIYYSQIVNDFQKGDIAEGYSVSREKKESFPLTVTSAQKNPTAFYLCASSTRTSGINEQYFGPGTRLTVT.

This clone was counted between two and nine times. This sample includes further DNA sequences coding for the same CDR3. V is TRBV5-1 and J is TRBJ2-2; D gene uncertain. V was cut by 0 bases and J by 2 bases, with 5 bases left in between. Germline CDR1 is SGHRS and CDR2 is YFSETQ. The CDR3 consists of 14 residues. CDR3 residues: CASSLDSNTGELFF. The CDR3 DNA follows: TGCGCCAGCAGCTTGGATTCAAACACCGGGGAGCTGTTTTTT.

The CDR3 DNA is TGTGCCAGCACCCTGAATGACTATAGCAATCAGCCCCAGCATTTT. Translation gives CASTLNDYSNQPQHF. The chain is built from TRBV28 and TRBJ1-5; D is uncertain. Deletions cut 7 bases from V and 0 bases from J, with 13 bases between. The CDR3 is 15 amino acids. Germline values: CDR1 MDHEN, CDR2 SYDVKM. Full variable domain (outside the CDR3, taken from reference TRBV28 and TRBJ1-5): DVKVTQSSRYLVKRTGEKVFLECVQDMDHENMFWYRQDPGLGLRLIYFSYDVKMKEKGDIPEGYSVSREKKERFSLILESASTNQTSMYLCASTLNDYSNQPQHFGDGTRLSIL.

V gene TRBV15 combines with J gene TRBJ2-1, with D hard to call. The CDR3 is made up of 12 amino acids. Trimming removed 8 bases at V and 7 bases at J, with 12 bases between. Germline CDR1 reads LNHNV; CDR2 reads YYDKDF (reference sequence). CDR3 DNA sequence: TGTGCCACCGTGAGCGTTAGTAATGAGCAGTTCTTC. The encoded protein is CATVSVSNEQFF. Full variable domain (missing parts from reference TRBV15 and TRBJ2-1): DAMVIQNPRYQVTQFGKPVTLSCSQTLNHNVMYWYQQKSSQAPKLLFHYYDKDFNNEADTPDNFQSRRPNTSFCFLDIRSPGLGDTAMYLCATVSVSNEQFFGPGTRLTVL.

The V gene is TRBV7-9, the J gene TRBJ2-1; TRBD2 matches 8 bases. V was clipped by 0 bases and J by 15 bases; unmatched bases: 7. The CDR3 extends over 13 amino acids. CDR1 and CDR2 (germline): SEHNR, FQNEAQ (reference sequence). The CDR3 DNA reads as TGTGCCAGCAGCTTAGCGACGGGACTAGTAACGTTCTTC. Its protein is CASSLATGLVTFF.

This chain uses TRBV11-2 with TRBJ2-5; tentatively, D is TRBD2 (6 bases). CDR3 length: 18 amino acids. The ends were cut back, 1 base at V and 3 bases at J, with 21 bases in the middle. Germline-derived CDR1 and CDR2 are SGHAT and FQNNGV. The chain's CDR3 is CASSLGAALAELKETQYF. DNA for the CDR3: TGTGCCAGCAGCTTAGGGGCCGCTTTAGCGGAGCTAAAAGAGACCCAGTACTTC.

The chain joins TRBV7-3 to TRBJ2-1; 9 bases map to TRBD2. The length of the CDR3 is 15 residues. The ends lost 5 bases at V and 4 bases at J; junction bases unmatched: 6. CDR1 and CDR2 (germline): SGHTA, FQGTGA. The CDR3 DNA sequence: TGTGCCAGCAGCCCCCGGACTAGCGTTTACAATGAGCAGTTCTTC. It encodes CASSPRTSVYNEQFF.

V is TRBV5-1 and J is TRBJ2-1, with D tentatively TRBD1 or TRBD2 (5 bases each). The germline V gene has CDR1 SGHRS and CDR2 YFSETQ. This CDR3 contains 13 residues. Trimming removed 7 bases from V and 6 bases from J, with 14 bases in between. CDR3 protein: CASREGFANEQFF. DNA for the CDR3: TGCGCCAGCCGCGAGGGGTTCGCCAATGAGCAGTTCTTC.

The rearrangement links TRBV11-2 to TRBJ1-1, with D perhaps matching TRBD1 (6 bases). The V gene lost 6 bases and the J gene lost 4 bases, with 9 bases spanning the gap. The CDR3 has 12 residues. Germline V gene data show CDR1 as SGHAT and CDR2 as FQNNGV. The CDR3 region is CASRGGTTEAFF. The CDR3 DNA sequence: TGTGCCAGCAGAGGGGGGACCACTGAAGCTTTCTTT.

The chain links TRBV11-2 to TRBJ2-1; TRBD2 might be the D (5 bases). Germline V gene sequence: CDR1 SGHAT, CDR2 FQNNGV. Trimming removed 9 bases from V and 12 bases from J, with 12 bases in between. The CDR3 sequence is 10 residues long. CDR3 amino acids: CASTEVAQFF. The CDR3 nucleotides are TGTGCCAGTACGGAGGTCGCGCAGTTCTTC. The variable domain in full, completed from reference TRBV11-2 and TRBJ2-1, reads EAGVAQSPRYKIIEKRQSVAFWCNPISGHATLYWYQQILGQGPKLLIQFQNNGVVDDSQLPKDRFSAERLKGVDSTLKIQPAKLEDSAVYLCASTEVAQFFGPGTRLTVL.

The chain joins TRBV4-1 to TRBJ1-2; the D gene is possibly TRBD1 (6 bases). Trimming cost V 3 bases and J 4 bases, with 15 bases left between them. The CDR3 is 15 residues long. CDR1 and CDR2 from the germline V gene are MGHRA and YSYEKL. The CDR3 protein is CASSQLPGTPYGYTF. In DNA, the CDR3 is TGCGCCAGCAGCCAGTTACCCGGGACACCCTATGGCTACACCTTC.

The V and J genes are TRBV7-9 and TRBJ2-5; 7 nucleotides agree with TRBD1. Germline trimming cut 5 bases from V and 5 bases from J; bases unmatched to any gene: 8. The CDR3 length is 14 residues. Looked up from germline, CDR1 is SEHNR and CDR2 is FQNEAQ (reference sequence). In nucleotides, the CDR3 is TGTGCCAGCAGCAAAGACAGGGCTTGGGAGACCCAGTACTTC. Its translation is CASSKDRAWETQYF.

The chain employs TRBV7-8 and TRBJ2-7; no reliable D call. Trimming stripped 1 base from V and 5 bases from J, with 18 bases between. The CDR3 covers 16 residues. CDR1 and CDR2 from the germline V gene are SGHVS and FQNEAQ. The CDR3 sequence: CASSLVGSPPWNEQYF. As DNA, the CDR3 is TGTGCCAGCAGCTTAGTCGGATCACCCCCGTGGAACGAGCAGTACTTC.

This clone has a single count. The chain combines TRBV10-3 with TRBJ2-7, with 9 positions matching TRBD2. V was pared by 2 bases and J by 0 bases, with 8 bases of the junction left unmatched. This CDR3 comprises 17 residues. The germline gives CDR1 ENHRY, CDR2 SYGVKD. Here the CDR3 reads CAISEGASGIFSYEQYF. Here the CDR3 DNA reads TGTGCCATCAGTGAGGGGGCTAGCGGGATCTTCTCCTACGAGCAGTACTTC.

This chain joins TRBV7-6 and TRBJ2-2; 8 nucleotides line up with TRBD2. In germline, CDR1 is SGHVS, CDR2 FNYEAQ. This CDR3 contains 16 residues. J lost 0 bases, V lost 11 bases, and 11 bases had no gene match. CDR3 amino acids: CAPQWASGPNTGELFF. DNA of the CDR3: TGTGCCCCACAGTGGGCTAGCGGGCCGAACACCGGGGAGCTGTTTTTT.